Each of the 5 T cell receptor beta chains below was sequenced from the same sample in a study of identical twins. MiXCR, applied by TCRdb to the 5' RACE reads, yields one record per CDR3 protein. Of approximately 1.8 million distinct CDR3 sequences in the sample, around 33% were seen once. Sequencing was carried out using cord blood. The receptors here all came from a newborn girl in good health.

The chain links TRBV10-1 to TRBJ1-5; D gene ambiguous. The CDR3 has 14 residues. Germline V CDR1 and CDR2: WNHNN, SYGVQD (reference sequence). The V gene lost 4 bases and the J gene lost 5 bases, with 12 bases spanning the gap. The CDR3 reads CASSAGGIDQPQHF. DNA for the CDR3: TGCGCCAGCAGTGCGGGAGGGATTGATCAGCCCCAGCATTTT.

This clonotype appeared many times. This chain connects TRBV6-6 to TRBJ2-3, with D uncertain. V lost 2 bases and J 2 bases, leaving 11 bases between the germline ends. This CDR3 has 15 amino acids. Germline V CDR1 and CDR2: MNHNY, SVGAGI (reference sequence). CDR3 nucleotide sequence: TGTGCCAGCAGTTACGGACGGTGGGACACAGATACGCAGTATTTT. This translates into CASSYGRWDTDTQYF.

With regard to this clonotype: Likely a read error: the CDR3 ends without its conserved phenylalanine or tryptophan. This rearrangement joins TRBV12-3 or TRBV12-4 to TRBJ2-1, with TRBD2 identical over 14 bases. With 1 base clipped from V and 4 bases from J, the junction kept 3 bases outside the gene matches. The CDR3 runs 17 residues. Written as DNA, the CDR3 is TGTGCCAGCAGTTTAGGGACTAGCGGGGGGCCATACAATGAGCAGTTCGTC. It specifies CASSLGTSGGPYNEQFV.

This chain links TRBV10-3 with TRBJ1-2; no clear D. Between the trimmed V and J ends, which lost 0 bases and 2 bases, there was a span of 10 bases. The CDR3 is 15 amino acids. Germline V gene sequence: CDR1 ENHRY, CDR2 SYGVKD. In nucleotides, the CDR3 is TGTGCCATCAGTGAGTCTTGGGCGGGGAACTATGGCTACACCTTC. Its protein product is CAISESWAGNYGYTF.

This clonotype was counted between two and nine times. The rearrangement uses TRBV10-3 and TRBJ2-3, with 7 positions matching TRBD2. Germline-derived CDR1 and CDR2 are ENHRY and SYGVKD. V trimming: 10 bases; J trimming: 2 bases; junction bases outside the gene matches: 12. The CDR3 loop spans 15 amino acids. The CDR3 is CATTPGGIFTDTQYF. CDR3 coding DNA: TGTGCCACCACTCCCGGGGGGATATTCACAGATACGCAGTATTTT.